Described below is a single T cell receptor beta chain sequence and its context. The antigen is unknown. The germline CDR1 and CDR2 sequences are SGHTA and FQGNSA. This CDR3 has 13 residues. V lost 8 bases, J lost 5 bases, and 15 bases lay in between. The sample originates from a study of vaccination and CD4 T cells after COVID-19. Documented treatment: 10-day PBMC culture with coronavirus spike peptide pools or control peptides (ViraFEST assay). Cultured CD4+ T-cell DNA underwent Oncomine TCR Beta short-read sequencing. It was cultured CD4+ T cells from which genomic DNA was extracted. Each CDR3 protein is one row after TCRdb ran MiXCR on the PCR reads. This sample carries around 12,000 distinct CDR3 sequences, about 38% of them seen once, and the ten largest clones take 9.5% to 13%.

V gene TRBV7-2 combines with J gene TRBJ1-1; tentatively, D is TRBD1 (5 bases). The TCR was taken from a human donor who had recovered from COVID-19. Specimen: CD4+ T cells from blood, cultured in vitro, collected after SARS-CoV-2 vaccination. The CDR3 protein is CASCPGGWTEAFF. Written as DNA, the CDR3 is TGTGCCAGCTGTCCCGGGGGGTGGACTGAAGCTTTCTTT.